This TCR beta chain was retrieved from a study of post-analysis software for immune sequencing data. CDR1 MNHEY and CDR2 SVGAGI come from the germline V gene. This CDR3 is built from 16 residues. Between the trimmed V and J ends, which lost 2 bases and 2 bases, there was a span of 13 bases. Unique molecular identifiers were carried by the TCR beta cDNA libraries. One entry per CDR3 protein results from TCRdb running MiXCR on the PCR reads. Found here are roughly 670,000 distinct CDR3 sequences, roughly three fifths of them singletons; the top ten hold approximately 10%. In its sample, this clonotype was seen a few times. Its antigen remains unknown. Study outcomes and limitations: Relative to controls, patients had five TRBV segments at higher frequency, with TRBV5-6, TRBV5-1 and TRBV20-1 among these.

This chain joins TRBV6-5 and TRBJ2-1, with TRBD2 as a possible D gene (5 bases). The TCR sequence derives from a girl aged 2-10 years with multiple sclerosis. Material for sequencing was blood. The CDR3 region has the DNA TGTGCCAGCAGTTACGGGAGACCTTACACCTACAATGAGCAGTTCTTC. Translating it yields CASSYGRPYTYNEQFF.